These 25 T cell receptor beta chains were all obtained from the same sample, sequenced in a study of beta chain features in type 1 diabetes. The antigens these receptors bind are not known. Points from the study as a whole: Moderate yet significant TCRB CDR3 shortening was seen in Type 1 diabetes patients in all four CD4+ subsets.

As every portion of the isolated RNA was reverse transcribed, the sequencing read expressed TCRB transcripts. Data came from immunoSEQ multiplex PCR; TCRdb stores just in-frame clones and leaves some out. The repertoire consists of tens of thousands of clones, with under 75% occurring once and the leading ten covering around 4.4%. The specimen was Tregs from blood. The receptors shown here come from a man aged 18 to 29 with type 1 diabetes.

This chain joins TRBV4-3 and TRBJ2-5; possibly TRBD2 for D (5 bases). The germline V and J ends were trimmed by 0 bases and 11 bases, with 13 bases remaining between them. CDR3 size: 13 residues. CDR1 LGHNA and CDR2 YSLEER come from the germline V gene. CDR3 nucleotides: TGCGCCAGCAGCCAAGATACTGGGAGAGAGCAGTACTTC. This codes for CASSQDTGREQYF.

The CDR3 sequence: CASSPRGGTGGRYEQYF. CDR3 sequence (DNA): TGTGCCAGCAGCCCCCGTGGAGGGACAGGGGGACGCTACGAGCAGTACTTC. V usage is TRBV21-1 and J usage is TRBJ2-7; the D call TRBD1 from the table was never checked on the DNA. TRBV21-1 has pseudogene status. The length of the CDR3 is 17 residues.

The CDR3 reads CATSRGLSTDTQYF. DNA of the CDR3: TGTGCCACCAGCAGAGGACTTAGCACAGATACGCAGTATTTT. The chain is built from TRBV15 and TRBJ2-3; unclear D gene. The length of the CDR3 is 14 residues. V was pared by 1 base and J by 0 bases, with 5 bases between. Germline V lookup: CDR1 LNHNV, CDR2 YYDKDF (reference sequence).

This rearrangement joins TRBV7-2 to TRBJ2-5, with 11 bases lining up with TRBD2. The end of the DNA aligns better with TRBJ2-7, so the J call may be wrong. Germline-derived CDR1 and CDR2 are SGHTA and FQGNSA. The CDR3 has 18 amino acids. Here the CDR3 DNA reads TGTGCCAGCAGCCCCCGGGGTAGCGGGAGGGTAAGCTCCTACGAGCAGTACTTC. Protein: CASSPRGSGRVSSYEQYF.

By sample fraction, this clone is large. This chain uses TRBV6-5 with TRBJ2-5; TRBD1 matches 8 bases. Germline-derived CDR1 and CDR2 are MNHEY and SVGAGI. V lost 8 bases to trimming and J lost 4 bases; unmatched junction nucleotides: 9. This CDR3 region has 14 residues. This CDR3 reads CASRTGMSAETQYF. As DNA, the CDR3 is TGTGCCAGCCGGACAGGGATGTCGGCAGAGACCCAGTACTTC.

The chain carries TRBV7-9 and TRBJ1-5; TRBD1 is a possible D gene (6 bases). CDR1 and CDR2 from the germline V gene are SEHNR and FQNEAQ (reference sequence). This CDR3 region has 16 residues. V lost 0 bases, J lost 5 bases, and 14 bases lay in between. CDR3 nucleotide sequence: TGTGCCAGCAGCTTAGCGACAGGAATCCTGTATCAGCCCCAGCATTTT. Translation: CASSLATGILYQPQHF.

Points on this clone: A read error may account for a junction end that differs from germline. J is TRBJ2-1 and V is TRBV28; 7 bases are a match to TRBD1. This CDR3 is 12 amino acids long. Germline-derived CDR1 and CDR2 are MDHEN and SYDVKM. The DNA of the CDR3 is TGCCTAACGGGACAGCCATACAATGAGCAGTTCTTC. Protein product: CLTGQPYNEQFF.

The rearrangement links TRBV6-6 to TRBJ2-2, with a possible D match to TRBD1 (6 bases). CDR1 is MNHNY and CDR2 is SVGAGI in the germline V gene (reference sequence). The V end was cut by 6 bases, the J end by 6 bases, with 17 bases between. The CDR3 consists of 15 residues. The CDR3 sequence: CASRRGTPWAGELFF. The CDR3 region has the DNA TGTGCCAGCAGGAGGGGGACACCATGGGCCGGGGAGCTGTTTTTT.

CDR3 residues: CASSSQGLAGGYEQYF. The DNA for the CDR3 is TGCGCCAGCAGCTCCCAAGGACTAGCGGGAGGTTACGAGCAGTACTTC. V usage is TRBV5-1 and J usage is TRBJ2-7; TRBD2 agrees at 14 bases. Germline values: CDR1 SGHRS, CDR2 YFSETQ. Trimming took 3 bases from V and 4 from J; bases not matched to a gene: 6. The CDR3 has 16 residues.

The rearrangement uses TRBV19 and TRBJ2-5; a possible D gene is TRBD1 (6 bases). CDR1 and CDR2 from the germline V gene are LNHDA and SQIVND (reference sequence). The CDR3 loop spans 15 amino acids. V was cut by 6 bases and J by 5 bases, with 19 bases left in between. CDR3 DNA sequence: TGTGCCAGTAGCTCCCCAGGGGCGGTCGGTGAGACCCAGTACTTC. Its protein is CASSSPGAVGETQYF.

This chain links TRBV6-1 with TRBJ2-5, with 14 bases lining up with TRBD2. The germline V gene has CDR1 MNHNS and CDR2 SASEGT. This CDR3 comprises 17 residues. The J segment lost 5 bases and the V segment lost 4 bases, leaving 9 bases of the junction unmatched. The CDR3 loop reads CASSAPGGLAGVETQYF. The CDR3 bases are TGTGCCAGCAGTGCCCCTGGGGGACTAGCGGGGGTGGAGACCCAGTACTTC.

The chain recombines TRBV29-1 with TRBJ1-2; D is unclear. This CDR3 contains 11 residues. CDR1 is SQVTM and CDR2 is ANQGSEA in the germline V gene. This CDR3 reads CCATENYGYTF. CDR3 in DNA: TGCTGCGCCACAGAAAACTATGGCTACACCTTC.

This clone was observed a handful of times. The rearrangement joins TRBV28 to TRBJ2-3, with 13 bases aligning to TRBD2. Unmatched junction bases numbered 13, after V lost 5 bases and J lost 2 bases. The CDR3 extends over 19 amino acids. CDR1 and CDR2 from the germline V gene are MDHEN and SYDVKM. The CDR3 nucleotides read TGTGCCAGCAGTCCCCGGACCCCGGGACTAGCGGGGAACACAGATACGCAGTATTTT. Translating gives CASSPRTPGLAGNTDTQYF.

The J gene is TRBJ2-7, the V gene TRBV11-2, with D tentatively TRBD1 (5 bases). CDR3 length: 14 amino acids. V shed 3 bases and J shed 4 bases, with 13 bases lying between them. Looked up from germline, CDR1 is SGHAT and CDR2 is FQNNGV. The DNA for the CDR3 is TGTGCCAGCAGCTTGTGGGCCCAGGGATACGAGCAGTACTTC. Encoded protein: CASSLWAQGYEQYF.

This clone was counted once. This chain uses TRBV29-1 with TRBJ2-7, with 9 bases identical to TRBD1. CDR1 and CDR2 (germline): SQVTM, ANQGSEA. This CDR3 has 13 residues. The trim removed 8 bases at V and 5 bases at J, leaving 10 bases unmatched. This chain's CDR3 is CSIRQGVLNEQYF. In nucleotides, the CDR3 is TGCAGCATAAGACAGGGGGTCCTGAACGAGCAGTACTTC.

The chain links TRBV28 to TRBJ1-1; D is unresolved. CDR3 length equals 13 residues. Germline lookup yields CDR1 MDHEN and CDR2 SYDVKM. V dropped 4 bases and J dropped 2 bases, with 8 bases sitting between them. Here the CDR3 reads CASSSGVNTEAFF. Written as DNA, the CDR3 is TGTGCCAGCAGTTCCGGGGTCAACACTGAAGCTTTCTTT.

The genes are TRBV10-2 and TRBJ2-5; 14 bases are a match to TRBD2. V lost 1 base to trimming and J lost 1 base; unmatched junction nucleotides: 5. Looked up from germline, CDR1 is WSHSY and CDR2 is SAAADI. The CDR3 runs to 18 residues. CDR3 nucleotides: TGCGCCAGCAGTGAGTACCAGGGACTAGCGGGGGTCCAAGAGACCCAGTACTTC. Translating it yields CASSEYQGLAGVQETQYF.

The CDR3: CASSPAGVRTDTQYF. DNA of the CDR3: TGTGCCAGTAGTCCAGCGGGAGTCAGGACAGATACGCAGTATTTT. The rearrangement uses TRBV19 and TRBJ2-3; 8 bases are a match to TRBD2. Trimming removed 5 bases from V and 3 bases from J; junction bases left unmatched: 7. Germline CDR1 is LNHDA and CDR2 is SQIVND (reference sequence). The CDR3 has 15 amino acids.

The chain carries TRBV7-9 and TRBJ2-1; TRBD1 matches at 8 bases. The CDR3 is 15 residues long. Trimming took 2 bases from V and 7 from J; bases not matched to a gene: 7. Germline values: CDR1 SEHNR, CDR2 FQNEAQ (reference sequence). The CDR3 nucleotides read TGTGCCAGCAGCTTACGGGCAGGGGGCCTAAATGAGCAGTTCTTC. As protein: CASSLRAGGLNEQFF.

The J gene is TRBJ2-1, the V gene TRBV19, with 9 bases matching TRBD2. CDR1 and CDR2 (germline): LNHDA, SQIVND (reference sequence). Trimming took 5 bases from V and 0 from J; bases not matched to a gene: 8. The CDR3 totals 17 residues. The CDR3 DNA sequence: TGTGCCAGTAGTGTTCCCCTAGCGGGGCGCTCCTACAATGAGCAGTTCTTC. Encoded protein: CASSVPLAGRSYNEQFF.

The J gene is TRBJ2-5, the V gene TRBV7-9; 12 bases match TRBD2. Germline assignment: CDR1 SEHNR and CDR2 FQNEAQ (reference sequence). The length of the CDR3 is 15 residues. After removal of 5 bases from V and 4 bases from J, the junction contained 5 bases not matched to a gene. CDR3 DNA: TGTGCCAGCAGCCCCGAACTAGCGGGGGGAGAGACCCAGTACTTC. Translated, it gives CASSPELAGGETQYF. The full variable domain, rest sourced from reference TRBV7-9 and TRBJ2-5, is DTGVSQNPRHKITKRGQNVTFRCDPISEHNRLYWYRQTLGQGPEFLTYFQNEAQLEKSRLLSDRFSAERPKGSFSTLEIQRTEQGDSAMYLCASSPELAGGETQYFGPGTRLLVL.

This clone has more than one count but fewer than ten. This chain links TRBV30 with TRBJ1-6, with TRBD1 identical over 9 bases. V lost 0 bases, J lost 8 bases, and 5 bases stayed unmatched. CDR1 GTSNPN and CDR2 SVGIG come from the germline V gene (reference sequence). The CDR3 length is 15 residues. In nucleotides, the CDR3 is TGTGCCTGGAGTGTGATCCGACAGGGGGATTCACCCCTCCACTTT. This sequence encodes CAWSVIRQGDSPLHF.

The chain employs TRBV6-5 and TRBJ1-3; D remains unclear. The CDR3 is 11 residues long. Trimming left V 4 bases short and J 5 bases short, with 3 bases between. Germline V CDR1 and CDR2: MNHEY, SVGAGI. CDR3 bases: TGTGCCAGCAGTTTTAGAAACACCATATATTTT. The encoded protein is CASSFRNTIYF.

CDR3 protein: CASSYRGSATEAFF. CDR3 coding DNA: TGTGCCAGCAGTTATAGGGGCTCGGCCACTGAAGCTTTCTTT. This chain links TRBV6-5 with TRBJ1-1; a possible D gene is TRBD1 (5 bases). V was trimmed by 3 bases and J by 4 bases, leaving 12 bases between them. The CDR3 length is 14 residues. Germline values: CDR1 MNHEY, CDR2 SVGAGI.

Details on this clone: Additional DNA sequences in this sample encode the identical CDR3. The chain joins TRBV7-8 to TRBJ1-4; possible D gene TRBD1, 6 bases. The V gene's germline CDR1 is SGHVS and CDR2 FQNEAQ. The V end was cut by 3 bases, the J end by 8 bases, with 16 bases between. The CDR3 consists of 15 residues. The CDR3 DNA reads as TGTGCCAGCAGCTTCGGGCAGGGAACAGGGGAAAAACTGTTTTTT. Translating it yields CASSFGQGTGEKLFF. The complete variable domain, with remaining parts taken from reference TRBV7-8 and TRBJ1-4, reads GAGVSQSPRYKVAKRGQDVALRCDPISGHVSLFWYQQALGQGPEFLTYFQNEAQLDKSGLPSDRFFAERPEGSVSTLKIQRTQQEDSAVYLCASSFGQGTGEKLFFGSGTQLSVL.